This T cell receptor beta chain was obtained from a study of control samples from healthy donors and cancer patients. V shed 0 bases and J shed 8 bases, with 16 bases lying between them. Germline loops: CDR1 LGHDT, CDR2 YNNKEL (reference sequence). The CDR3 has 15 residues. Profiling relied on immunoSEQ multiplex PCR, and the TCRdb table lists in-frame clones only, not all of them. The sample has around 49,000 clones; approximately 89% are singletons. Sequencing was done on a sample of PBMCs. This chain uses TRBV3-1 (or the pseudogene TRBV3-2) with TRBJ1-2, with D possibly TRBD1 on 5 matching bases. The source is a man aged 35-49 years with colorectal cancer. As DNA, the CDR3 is TGTGCCAGCAGCCAAGATCTCGCAGGGTTGGACGGCTACACCTTC. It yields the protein CASSQDLAGLDGYTF.